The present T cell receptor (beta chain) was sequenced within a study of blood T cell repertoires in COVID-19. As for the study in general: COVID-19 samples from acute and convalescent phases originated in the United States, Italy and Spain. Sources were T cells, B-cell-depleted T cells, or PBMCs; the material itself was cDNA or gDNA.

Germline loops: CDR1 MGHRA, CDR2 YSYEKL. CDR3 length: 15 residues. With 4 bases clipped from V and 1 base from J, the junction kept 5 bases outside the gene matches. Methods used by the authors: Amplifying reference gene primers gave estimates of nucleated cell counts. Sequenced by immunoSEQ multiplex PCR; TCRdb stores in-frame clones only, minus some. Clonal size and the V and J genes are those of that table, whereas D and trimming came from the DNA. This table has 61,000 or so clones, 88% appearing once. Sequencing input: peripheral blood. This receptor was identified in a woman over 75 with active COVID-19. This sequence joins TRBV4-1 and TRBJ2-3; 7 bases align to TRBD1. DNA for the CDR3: TGCGCCAGCAGCCCCAGACAGGGAGGCACAGATACGCAGTATTTT. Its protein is CASSPRQGGTDTQYF.